This passage covers 22 T cell receptor beta chains from one sample sequenced in a study of T-cell memory formation after mild COVID-19. TCRdb reprocessed the 5' RACE reads with MiXCR, giving one entry per CDR3 protein. The table records roughly 300,000 distinct CDR3 sequences, about an eighth of them present only once. The sample consisted of PBMCs or a T cell subset sorted from them (not recorded which). The receptors derive from a man aged 18 to 29 who had mild COVID-19 (a few samples of this study predate the infection). Cell type and time point are not known.

This clonotype has more than one count but fewer than ten. The chain couples TRBV7-9 to TRBJ2-7; 10 bases are shared with TRBD2. The CDR3 totals 15 residues. Germline assignment: CDR1 SEHNR and CDR2 FQNEAQ (reference sequence). J was trimmed by 2 bases and V by 5 bases; bases with no gene match: 6. The CDR3 DNA reads TGTGCCAGCAGCCTAGGGACTAGCGAGGCCTACGAGCAGTACTTC. Its translation is CASSLGTSEAYEQYF.

This clonotype was detected a few times. The chain is built from TRBV24-1 and TRBJ1-2; D perhaps matches TRBD1 (6 bases). The V gene's germline CDR1 is KGHDR and CDR2 SFDVKD. With 3 bases removed from V and 1 base from J, the gap between germline ends came to 20 bases. The CDR3 is made up of 18 amino acids. The CDR3, as DNA: TGTGCCACCAGTGATGGTCCAGGGGACCCTCGGGTTAACTATGGCTACACCTTC. Translating it yields CATSDGPGDPRVNYGYTF.

In its sample, this clonotype was seen many times. This chain links TRBV5-8 with TRBJ1-1; 7 bases fit TRBD1. The length of the CDR3 is 14 residues. Germline CDR1 and CDR2: SGHTS and YDEGEE. The ends lost 3 bases at V and 3 bases at J; junction bases unmatched: 5. The CDR3 sequence is CASSSGGGDTEAFF. Here the CDR3 DNA reads TGTGCCAGCAGCTCAGGGGGTGGGGACACTGAAGCTTTCTTT.

V is TRBV7-2 and J is TRBJ1-2, with TRBD1 matching 9 bases. V shed 5 bases and J 4 bases; nucleotides not matched to a gene: 8. The germline V gene encodes CDR1 SGHTA and CDR2 FQGNSA. The CDR3 contains 15 residues. The CDR3 spells CASSTRDREAYGYTF. The CDR3, as DNA: TGTGCCAGCAGCACCCGGGACAGGGAGGCCTATGGCTACACCTTC.

The V call is TRBV5-1, the J call TRBJ2-7; D unclear. CDR3 length: 14 amino acids. V lost 6 bases and J lost 5, with 18 bases in between. The germline CDR1 and CDR2 sequences are SGHRS and YFSETQ. The CDR3 DNA sequence: TGCGCCAGCAACACGCTAGATCATACCGACGAGCAGTACTTC. This encodes CASNTLDHTDEQYF.

This clonotype showed up just a few times. The chain joins TRBV4-3 to TRBJ1-1; D may be TRBD1 (6 bases). V dropped 4 bases and J dropped 4 bases, with 10 bases sitting between them. Germline CDR1 is LGHNA and CDR2 is YSLEER. CDR3 size: 13 residues. The CDR3 is CASSLDRPTEAFF. The CDR3, as DNA: TGCGCCAGCAGCCTCGACAGGCCCACTGAAGCTTTCTTT.

This clonotype occurred many times. CDR3 region: CASSQDRLGETQYF. For the CDR3, the DNA is TGCGCCAGCAGCCAAGATCGGCTGGGAGAGACCCAGTACTTC. This chain connects TRBV4-3 to TRBJ2-5; no definite D call. The CDR3 is made up of 14 amino acids. The V end lost 0 bases, the J end lost 4 bases, and 9 bases lay between the germline ends. CDR1 is LGHNA and CDR2 is YSLEER in the germline V gene.

This chain uses TRBV7-2 with TRBJ1-5; 7 bases agree with TRBD1. Germline assignment: CDR1 SGHTA and CDR2 FQGNSA. The CDR3 contains 15 residues. Trimming took 4 bases from V and 6 from J; bases not matched to a gene: 9. CDR3 coding DNA: TGTGCCAGCAGCTCCGGACAGGCTGGAGGTCAGCCCCAGCATTTT. Its protein product is CASSSGQAGGQPQHF.

The chain uses TRBV6-5 and TRBJ1-2; TRBD1 is a possible D gene (6 bases). Germline V lookup: CDR1 MNHEY, CDR2 SVGAGI. The CDR3 has 16 amino acids. V was cut by 0 bases and J by 4 bases, with 15 bases left in between. The CDR3 spells CASSYSWGAVRYGYTF. Here the CDR3 DNA reads TGTGCCAGCAGTTACTCGTGGGGGGCCGTCCGCTATGGCTACACCTTC.

This clonotype was detected only a few times. This rearrangement joins TRBV5-1 to TRBJ2-1; the D gene is possibly TRBD2 (6 bases). The CDR3 runs to 15 residues. CDR1 is SGHRS and CDR2 is YFSETQ in the germline V gene. Trimming removed 4 bases from V and 1 base from J, with 12 bases in between. The CDR3 coding sequence is TGCGCCAGCAGCGTCACTAGCAGTTCCTACAATGAGCAGTTCTTC. Translated, it gives CASSVTSSSYNEQFF.

V usage is TRBV2 and J usage is TRBJ1-1; 8 nucleotides align to TRBD1. The CDR3 spans 14 residues. V trimming: 11 bases; J trimming: 1 base; junction bases outside the gene matches: 9. The germline V gene encodes CDR1 SNHLY and CDR2 FYNNEI. The CDR3 nucleotides read TGTGCCGGAAGAGACAGGGGCCCGAACACTGAAGCTTTCTTT. Amino acid sequence: CAGRDRGPNTEAFF.

This clonotype has a handful of counts. V and J are TRBV5-1 and TRBJ2-2; TRBD1 agrees at 8 bases. This CDR3 has 15 residues. CDR1 is SGHRS, CDR2 YFSETQ, per germline. After removal of 4 bases from V and 3 bases from J, the junction contained 5 bases not matched to a gene. CDR3 region: CASSSLQGDTGELFF. Written as DNA, the CDR3 is TGCGCCAGCAGCAGCCTACAGGGGGACACCGGGGAGCTGTTTTTT.

This rearrangement joins TRBV11-2 to TRBJ2-5; 15 bases line up with TRBD2. CDR1 and CDR2 (germline): SGHAT, FQNNGV. The CDR3 extends over 16 amino acids. Unmatched junction bases numbered 4, after V lost 4 bases and J lost 4 bases. The CDR3 sequence: CASSWGLAGGGETQYF. The CDR3 region has the DNA TGTGCCAGCAGCTGGGGACTAGCGGGGGGTGGAGAGACCCAGTACTTC.

This clonotype has just a few counts. The V call is TRBV7-2, the J call TRBJ2-7, with TRBD2 as a possible D gene (6 bases). V shed 11 bases and J shed 2 bases, with 16 bases lying between them. CDR3 length equals 13 residues. Per the germline V gene, CDR1 is SGHTA and CDR2 is FQGNSA. As DNA, the CDR3 is TGTGCCTCCCGGAGGGCGGCCACCTACGAGCAGTACTTC. As protein: CASRRAATYEQYF.

The V gene is TRBV11-2, the J gene TRBJ1-6; the D gene is possibly TRBD1 (5 bases). The CDR3 extends over 14 amino acids. Trimming took off 2 bases at V and 11 bases at J, with 13 bases between the two ends. Germline V CDR1 and CDR2: SGHAT, FQNNGV. The CDR3 DNA sequence: TGTGCCAGCAGCTTATCCGCCGGGGGACCACCCCTCCACTTT. It encodes CASSLSAGGPPLHF.

The V and J genes are TRBV18 and TRBJ2-7; no reliable D call. The CDR3 totals 13 residues. Germline assignment: CDR1 KGHSH and CDR2 LQKENI. Trimming stripped 6 bases from V and 6 bases from J, with 15 bases between. The CDR3 coding sequence is TGTGCCAGCTCCCCAGACACAGAGGTCGAGCAGTACGTC. This gives the protein CASSPDTEVEQYV.

This clonotype has more than one count but fewer than ten. The chain links TRBV5-4 to TRBJ1-2, with TRBD1 matching 7 bases. The germline CDR1 and CDR2 sequences are SGHNT and YYREEE (reference sequence). Losses at the gene ends were 1 base for V and 7 bases for J; bases not matched to a gene: 1. The length of the CDR3 is 12 residues. CDR3 bases: TGTGCCAGCAGCTTGTACAGGGGTGGCTACACCTTC. Its translation is CASSLYRGGYTF. Full variable domain (rest looked up from reference TRBV5-4 and TRBJ1-2): ETGVTQSPTHLIKTRGQQVTLRCSSQSGHNTVSWYQQALGQGPQFIFQYYREEENGRGNFPPRFSGLQFPNYSSELNVNALELDDSALYLCASSLYRGGYTFGSGTRLTVV.

The rearrangement uses TRBV7-3 and TRBJ2-1; TRBD2 matches at 10 bases. Germline CDR1 and CDR2: SGHTA and FQGTGA. This CDR3 spans 20 amino acids. With V trimmed by 7 bases and J by 0 bases, 18 bases remained unmatched. CDR3 sequence reads: CASTPGGVAGGPSSYNEQFF. The CDR3, as DNA: TGTGCCAGCACTCCAGGCGGAGTAGCGGGGGGCCCAAGCTCCTACAATGAGCAGTTCTTC. Based on the CDR3 plus reference TRBV7-3 and TRBJ2-1, the full variable domain is GAGVSQTPSNKVTEKGKYVELRCDPISGHTALYWYRQSLGQGPEFLIYFQGTGAADDSGLPNDRFFAVRPEGSVSTLKIQRTERGDSAVYLCASTPGGVAGGPSSYNEQFFGPGTRLTVL.

This clonotype was counted many times. The V call is TRBV5-1, the J call TRBJ2-7; 10 nucleotides match TRBD1. Trimming took 0 bases from V and 5 from J; bases not matched to a gene: 2. Per germline, CDR1 SGHRS and CDR2 YFSETQ. The CDR3 loop spans 14 amino acids. CDR3 DNA sequence: TGCGCCAGCAGCTTGGGACAGGGGGCAGACGAGCAGTACGTC. This codes for CASSLGQGADEQYV.

The chain joins TRBV12-3 or TRBV12-4 to TRBJ2-2, with D possibly TRBD1 on 5 matching bases. The V end lost 3 bases, the J end lost 4 bases, and 9 bases lay between the germline ends. The CDR3 totals 14 residues. DNA for the CDR3: TGTGCCAGCAGTTTTAGGGGATTCACCGGGGAGCTGTTTTTT. Protein: CASSFRGFTGELFF.

This clonotype has more than one count but fewer than ten. The chain is built from TRBV5-1 and TRBJ2-1; D is perhaps TRBD1 (6 bases). Germline V lookup: CDR1 SGHRS, CDR2 YFSETQ. The V end lost 5 bases, the J end lost 2 bases, and 17 bases lay between the germline ends. This CDR3 contains 16 residues. DNA for the CDR3: TGCGCCAGCAGAAAGAATACAGGGACCCCCTACAATGAGCAGTTCTTC. Translated, it gives CASRKNTGTPYNEQFF.

In its sample, this clonotype was seen many times. The chain recombines TRBV5-1 with TRBJ2-7; 7 bases are a match to TRBD2. Germline trimming cut 4 bases from V and 7 bases from J; bases unmatched to any gene: 5. Germline CDR1 and CDR2: SGHRS and YFSETQ. The CDR3 loop spans 12 amino acids. CDR3 amino acids: CASSPGLGEQYV. The CDR3, as DNA: TGCGCCAGCAGCCCTGGACTAGGGGAGCAGTACGTC.